This TCR beta chain was found in a study of shared clonotypes between healthy human individuals. This table comes from immunoSEQ multiplex PCR, and its TCRdb copy is limited to in-frame clones, with some not included. The sample shows roughly 2,000,000 clones, approximately 92% of them seen only once. Germline-derived CDR1 and CDR2 are SEHNR and FQNEAQ (reference sequence). The CDR3 runs 16 residues. V was trimmed by 5 bases and J by 0 bases, leaving 16 bases between them. Naive CD8 cells were CD45RO-negative, positively selected for CCR7, excluding terminally differentiated effector memory CD45RA+ cells.

The rearrangement joins TRBV7-9 to TRBJ1-1; D is ambiguous. Sequences were obtained from naive CD8+ T cells from PBMCs. The TCR comes from a man between 18 and 35 years old in good health. Some clones in this sample may be carry-over from other donors' samples. The CDR3 reads CASSPVGRTLNTEAFF. The DNA for the CDR3 is TGTGCCAGCAGCCCCGTGGGCAGGACCCTGAACACTGAAGCTTTCTTT.